This T cell receptor (beta chain) is from a study of blood T cell repertoires in COVID-19. Across the whole study: Italy, Spain and the United States were the sources of the convalescent and acute COVID-19 samples. Nucleic acid was either cDNA or gDNA, and it came from T cells, B-cell-depleted T cells, or PBMCs.

Participants, roughly 18 to 89 years old, spanned 24 US areas. Clones were sequenced by immunoSEQ multiplex PCR, and TCRdb holds only the in-frame ones, with some missing. The sample yields roughly 400,000 clones, approximately 89% seen once. This receptor was taken from a woman in her 40s who had been exposed to COVID-19. The specimen was PBMCs or T cells enriched from blood (not recorded which).

CDR3 residues: CASSMPGGAQKVVTF. In nucleotides, the CDR3 is TGTGCCAGTAGTATGCCAGGTGGGGCCCAAAAAGTCGTCACCTTC. The V and J genes are TRBV19 and TRBJ1-2; D might be TRBD1 (5 bases). Germline V gene lookup returns CDR1 LNHDA and CDR2 SQIVND (reference sequence). V was clipped by 3 bases and J by 13 bases, with 24 bases between them. This CDR3 has 15 amino acids.